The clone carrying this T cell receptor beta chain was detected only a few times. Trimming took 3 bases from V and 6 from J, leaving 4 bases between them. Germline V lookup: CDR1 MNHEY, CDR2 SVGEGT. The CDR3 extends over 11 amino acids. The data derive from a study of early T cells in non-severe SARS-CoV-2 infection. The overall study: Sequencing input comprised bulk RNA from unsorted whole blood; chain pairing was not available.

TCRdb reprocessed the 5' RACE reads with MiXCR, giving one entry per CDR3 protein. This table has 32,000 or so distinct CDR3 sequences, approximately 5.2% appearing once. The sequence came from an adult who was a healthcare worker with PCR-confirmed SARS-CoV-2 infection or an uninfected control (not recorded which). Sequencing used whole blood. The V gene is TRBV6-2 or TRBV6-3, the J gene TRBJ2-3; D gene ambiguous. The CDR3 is CASSYLDTQYF. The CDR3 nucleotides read TGTGCCAGCAGTTATCTCGATACGCAGTATTTT.